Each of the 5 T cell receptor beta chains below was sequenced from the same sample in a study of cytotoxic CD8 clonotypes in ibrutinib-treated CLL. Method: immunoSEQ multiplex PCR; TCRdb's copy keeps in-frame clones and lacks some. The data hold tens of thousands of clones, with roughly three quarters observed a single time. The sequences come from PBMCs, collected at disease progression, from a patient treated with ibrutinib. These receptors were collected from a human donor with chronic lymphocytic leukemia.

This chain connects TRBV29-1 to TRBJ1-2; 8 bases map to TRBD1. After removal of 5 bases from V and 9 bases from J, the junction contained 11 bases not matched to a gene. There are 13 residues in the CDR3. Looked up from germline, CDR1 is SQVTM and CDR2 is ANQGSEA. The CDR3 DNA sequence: TGCAGCGTTCTCCATAGGGACAGGCAACGCTACACCTTC. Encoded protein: CSVLHRDRQRYTF.

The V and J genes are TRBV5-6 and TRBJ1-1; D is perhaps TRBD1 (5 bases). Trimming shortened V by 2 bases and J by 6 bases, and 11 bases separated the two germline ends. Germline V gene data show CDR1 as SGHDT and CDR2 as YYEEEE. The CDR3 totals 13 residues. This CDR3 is CASSFLGGAEAFF. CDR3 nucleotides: TGTGCCAGCAGCTTTTTGGGGGGTGCTGAAGCTTTCTTT.

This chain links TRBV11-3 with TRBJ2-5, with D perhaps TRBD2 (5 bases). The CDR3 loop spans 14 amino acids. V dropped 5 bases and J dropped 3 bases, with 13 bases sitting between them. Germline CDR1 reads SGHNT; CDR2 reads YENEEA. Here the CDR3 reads CASSPGNFEETQYF. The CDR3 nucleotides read TGTGCCAGCAGCCCGGGGAACTTCGAAGAGACCCAGTACTTC.

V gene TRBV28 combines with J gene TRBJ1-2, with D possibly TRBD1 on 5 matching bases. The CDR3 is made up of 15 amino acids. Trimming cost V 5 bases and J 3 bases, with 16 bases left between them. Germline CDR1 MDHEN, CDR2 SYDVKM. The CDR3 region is CASSPPRRGDYGYTF. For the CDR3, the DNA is TGTGCCAGCAGTCCCCCTCGAAGGGGCGACTATGGCTACACCTTC.

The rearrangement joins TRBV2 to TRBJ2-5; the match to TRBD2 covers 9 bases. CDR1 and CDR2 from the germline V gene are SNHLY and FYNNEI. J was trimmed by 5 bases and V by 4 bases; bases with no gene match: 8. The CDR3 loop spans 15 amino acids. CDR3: CASSVDVAGVETQYF. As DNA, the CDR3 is TGTGCCAGCAGTGTTGACGTAGCGGGGGTGGAGACCCAGTACTTC.